The clone carrying this TCR beta chain occurred many times. The antigen remains unidentified. This entry is derived from a study of Graves' ophthalmopathy and Graves' hyperthyroidism. Study-level findings and limits: For predicting ophthalmopathy progression, the model had about 64% sensitivity and under 85% specificity.

PBMCs came from less than 13 ml of fresh peripheral blood. Amplified TCR beta CDR3 regions were obtained using RNA transcripts as template. Investigators did first-round RT-PCR with HTBI primers, then second-round multiplex PCR. A single record per CDR3 protein comes from TCRdb applying MiXCR to the multiplex PCR reads. The table includes under 350,000 distinct CDR3 sequences, around a sixth detected once. Germline loops: CDR1 LGHNA, CDR2 YNFKEQ. V was cut by 0 bases and J by 2 bases, with 11 bases left in between. This CDR3 has 15 amino acids. Sequenced material: peripheral blood. This chain links TRBV4-2 with TRBJ2-7, with D perhaps matching TRBD2 (6 bases). The clonotype was recovered from an adult man with Graves' ophthalmopathy. Here the CDR3 reads CASSQEGGNTYEQYF. The DNA of the CDR3 is TGTGCCAGCAGCCAAGAAGGCGGGAACACCTACGAGCAGTACTTC.